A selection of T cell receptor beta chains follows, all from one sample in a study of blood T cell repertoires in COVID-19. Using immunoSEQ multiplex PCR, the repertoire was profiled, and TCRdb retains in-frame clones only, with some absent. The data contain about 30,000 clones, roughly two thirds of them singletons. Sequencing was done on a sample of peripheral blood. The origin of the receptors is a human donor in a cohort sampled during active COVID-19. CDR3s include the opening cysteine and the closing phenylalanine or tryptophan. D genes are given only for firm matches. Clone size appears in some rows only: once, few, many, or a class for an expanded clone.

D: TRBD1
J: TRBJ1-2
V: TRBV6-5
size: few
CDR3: CASTPGQVRLGYTF
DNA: TGTGCCAGCACCCCTGGACAGGTCCGCTTAGGCTACACCTTC

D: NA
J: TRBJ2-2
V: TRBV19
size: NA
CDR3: CASSIGAAWDGELFF
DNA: TGTGCCAGTAGTATTGGGGCGGCCTGGGACGGGGAGCTGTTTTTT

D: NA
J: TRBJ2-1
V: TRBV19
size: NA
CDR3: CASKNGEAVYNEQFF
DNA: TGTGCCAGTAAAAACGGGGAGGCAGTGTACAATGAGCAGTTCTTC

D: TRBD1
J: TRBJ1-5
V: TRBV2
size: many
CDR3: CASIRDRAGNQPQHF
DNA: TGTGCCAGCATCCGGGACAGGGCTGGCAATCAGCCCCAGCATTTT

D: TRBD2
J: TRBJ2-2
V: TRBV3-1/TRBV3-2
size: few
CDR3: CASSLQVAGGAAGELFF
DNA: TGTGCCAGCAGCCTTCAAGTAGCGGGAGGGGCAGCCGGGGAGCTGTTTTTT

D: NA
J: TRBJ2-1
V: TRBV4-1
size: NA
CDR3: CASSQGDKSYNEQFF
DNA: TGCGCCAGCAGCCAAGGGGACAAGTCCTACAATGAGCAGTTCTTC

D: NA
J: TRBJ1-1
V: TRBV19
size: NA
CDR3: CASSILQGNTEAFF
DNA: TGTGCCAGTAGTATCCTACAGGGAAACACTGAAGCTTTCTTT

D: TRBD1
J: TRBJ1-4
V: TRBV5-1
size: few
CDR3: CASSLGQGATNEKLFF
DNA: TGCGCCAGCAGCTTGGGGCAGGGGGCAACTAATGAAAAACTGTTTTTT

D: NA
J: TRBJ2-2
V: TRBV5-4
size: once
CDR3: CASSSRGPGELFF
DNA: TGTGCCAGCAGCTCGCGGGGACCCGGGGAGCTGTTTTTT

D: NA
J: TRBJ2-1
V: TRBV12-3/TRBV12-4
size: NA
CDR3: CASSWSQGNEQFF
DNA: TGTGCCAGCAGTTGGAGCCAGGGCAATGAGCAGTTCTTC

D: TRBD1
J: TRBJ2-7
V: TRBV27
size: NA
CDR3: CASSFGTGGDEQYF
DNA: TGTGCCAGCAGTTTCGGGACAGGGGGCGACGAGCAGTACTTC

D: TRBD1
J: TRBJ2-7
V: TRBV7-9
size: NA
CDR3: CASSLGRTGNDEQYF
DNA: TGTGCCAGCAGCTTAGGCAGGACAGGGAACGACGAGCAGTACTTC

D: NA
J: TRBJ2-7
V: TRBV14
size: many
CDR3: CASSQTPGGGTSEQYF
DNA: TGTGCCAGCAGCCAGACCCCCGGAGGCGGGACCTCCGAGCAGTACTTC

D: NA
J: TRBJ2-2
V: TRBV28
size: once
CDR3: CASSTAGGPAGELFF
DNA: TGTGCCAGCAGTACCGCTGGAGGGCCGGCTGGGGAGCTGTTTTTT

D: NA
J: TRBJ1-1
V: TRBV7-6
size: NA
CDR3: CASSPGGLAEAFF
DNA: TGTGCCAGCAGCCCGGGGGGGTTGGCTGAAGCTTTCTTT

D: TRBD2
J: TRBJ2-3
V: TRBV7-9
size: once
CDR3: CASSLTSARTDTQYF
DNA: TGTGCCAGCAGCTTGACTAGCGCCCGCACAGATACGCAGTATTTT

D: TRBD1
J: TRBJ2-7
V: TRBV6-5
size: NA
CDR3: CASPSGQNYEQYF
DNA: TGTGCCAGCCCCTCGGGACAGAACTACGAGCAGTACTTC

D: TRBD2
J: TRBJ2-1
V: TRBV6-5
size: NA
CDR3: CASSYGSSGPRNEQFF
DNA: TGTGCCAGCAGTTACGGCTCTAGCGGGCCGCGCAATGAGCAGTTCTTC

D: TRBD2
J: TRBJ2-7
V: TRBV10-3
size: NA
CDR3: CATRDREGLYEQYF
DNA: TGTGCCACCCGCGACCGGGAGGGACTCTACGAGCAGTACTTC

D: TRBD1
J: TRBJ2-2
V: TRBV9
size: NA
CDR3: CASSARGQGAGELFF
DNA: TGTGCCAGCAGCGCCCGGGGACAGGGTGCCGGGGAGCTGTTTTTT

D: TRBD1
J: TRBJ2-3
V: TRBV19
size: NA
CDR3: CASSIGWDSYTDTQYF
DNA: TGTGCCAGTAGTATAGGATGGGACAGCTACACAGATACGCAGTATTTT

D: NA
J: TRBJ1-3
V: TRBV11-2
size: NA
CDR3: CASSPLGILRGRDGNTIYF
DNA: TGTGCCAGCAGTCCTCTGGGAATTCTGCGAGGGCGCGACGGAAACACCATATATTTT

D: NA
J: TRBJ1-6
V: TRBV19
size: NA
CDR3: CASSIVRGNSPLHF
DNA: TGTGCCAGTAGTATAGTGAGGGGGAATTCACCCCTCCACTTT

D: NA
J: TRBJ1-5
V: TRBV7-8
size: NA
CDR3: CASSSQTGPQHF
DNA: TGTGCCAGCAGCTCCCAGACAGGGCCCCAGCATTTT

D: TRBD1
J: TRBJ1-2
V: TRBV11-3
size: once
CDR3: CASSLPRGDGYTF
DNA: TGTGCCAGCAGCTTACCCAGGGGGGATGGCTACACCTTC

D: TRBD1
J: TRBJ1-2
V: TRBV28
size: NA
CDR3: CASSSPSGTGDGYTF
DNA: TGTGCCAGCAGTTCCCCCTCCGGGACAGGGGATGGCTACACCTTC

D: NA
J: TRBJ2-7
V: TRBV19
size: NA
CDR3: CATSLGQRTYEQYF
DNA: TGTGCCACAAGTCTTGGACAGCGCACCTACGAGCAGTACTTC

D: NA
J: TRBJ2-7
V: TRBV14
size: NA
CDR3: CASSQVQGLQYF
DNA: TGTGCCAGCAGCCAAGTTCAGGGTCTGCAGTACTTC

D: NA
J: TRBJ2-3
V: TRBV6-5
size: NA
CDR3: CASRRSYRDTQYF
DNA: TGTGCCAGCAGACGGTCCTACAGGGATACGCAGTATTTT

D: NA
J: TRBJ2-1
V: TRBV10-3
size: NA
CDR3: CAISEPSLSSYNEQFF
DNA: TGTGCCATCAGTGAGCCCTCCCTGAGCTCCTACAATGAGCAGTTCTTC

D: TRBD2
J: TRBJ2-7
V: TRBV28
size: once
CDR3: CASSSPLAGGVFYEQYF
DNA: TGTGCCAGCAGTTCCCCCTTAGCGGGAGGAGTTTTCTACGAGCAGTACTTC

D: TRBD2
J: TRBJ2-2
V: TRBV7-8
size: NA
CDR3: CASSLAGLAGGYTGELFF
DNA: TGTGCCAGCAGCTTAGCGGGGCTAGCGGGAGGTTACACCGGGGAGCTGTTTTTT

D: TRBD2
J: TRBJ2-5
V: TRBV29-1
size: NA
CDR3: CSVDSGSGETQYF
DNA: TGCAGCGTTGATAGCGGGAGTGGGGAGACCCAGTACTTC

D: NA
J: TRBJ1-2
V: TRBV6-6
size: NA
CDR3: CASSFREGGYTF
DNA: TGTGCCAGCAGTTTCAGGGAGGGAGGCTACACCTTC

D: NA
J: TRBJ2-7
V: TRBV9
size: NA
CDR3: CASSREQSSSYEQYF
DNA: TGTGCCAGCAGCCGGGAACAGTCGAGCTCCTACGAGCAGTACTTC

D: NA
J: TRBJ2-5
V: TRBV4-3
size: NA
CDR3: CASSQGGGFGYQETQYF
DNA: TGCGCCAGCAGCCAGGGAGGGGGTTTCGGGTACCAAGAGACCCAGTACTTC

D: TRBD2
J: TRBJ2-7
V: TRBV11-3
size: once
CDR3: CASSFFLAGGPYEQYF
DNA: TGTGCCAGCAGCTTTTTTCTAGCGGGGGGCCCGTACGAGCAGTACTTC

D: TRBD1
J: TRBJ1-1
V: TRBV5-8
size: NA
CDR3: CASSQPTGVGEAFF
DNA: TGTGCCAGCAGCCAGCCGACAGGGGTGGGTGAAGCTTTCTTT

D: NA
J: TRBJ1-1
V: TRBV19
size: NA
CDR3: CASSIRGGNTEAFF
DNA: TGTGCCAGTAGTATAAGGGGGGGAAATACTGAAGCTTTCTTT

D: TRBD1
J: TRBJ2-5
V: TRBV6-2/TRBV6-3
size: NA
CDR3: CASNPRTGGGETQYF
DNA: TGTGCCAGCAACCCGCGGACAGGGGGCGGGGAGACCCAGTACTTC

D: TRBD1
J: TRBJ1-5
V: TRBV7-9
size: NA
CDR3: CASSPGQGANQPQHF
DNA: TGTGCCAGCAGCCCCGGACAGGGAGCAAATCAGCCCCAGCATTTT

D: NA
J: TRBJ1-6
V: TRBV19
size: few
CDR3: CASSIAGGINSPLHF
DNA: TGTGCCAGTAGTATCGCCGGGGGAATAAATTCACCCCTCCACTTT

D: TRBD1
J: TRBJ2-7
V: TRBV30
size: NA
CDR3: CAWSATGNEQYF
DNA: TGTGCCTGGAGCGCGACAGGGAACGAGCAGTACTTC